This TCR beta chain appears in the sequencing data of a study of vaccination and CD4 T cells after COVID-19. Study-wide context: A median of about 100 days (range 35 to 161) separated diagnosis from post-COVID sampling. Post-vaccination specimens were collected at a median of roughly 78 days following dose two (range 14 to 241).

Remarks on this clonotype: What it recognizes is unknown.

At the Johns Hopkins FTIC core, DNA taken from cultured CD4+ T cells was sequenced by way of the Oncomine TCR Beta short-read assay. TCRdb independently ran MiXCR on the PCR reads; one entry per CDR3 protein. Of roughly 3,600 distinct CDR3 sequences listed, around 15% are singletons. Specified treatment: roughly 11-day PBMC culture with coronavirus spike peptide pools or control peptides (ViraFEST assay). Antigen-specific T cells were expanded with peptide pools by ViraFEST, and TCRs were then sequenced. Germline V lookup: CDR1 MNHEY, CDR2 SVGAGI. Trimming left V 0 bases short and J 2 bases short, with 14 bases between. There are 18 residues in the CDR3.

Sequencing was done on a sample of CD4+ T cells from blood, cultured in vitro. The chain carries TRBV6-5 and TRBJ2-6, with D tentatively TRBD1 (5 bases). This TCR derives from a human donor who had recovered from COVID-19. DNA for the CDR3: TGTGCCAGCAGTTACTCTTCCCAGTCCAGGGCTGGGGCCAACGTCCTGACTTTC. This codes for CASSYSSQSRAGANVLTF.